This TCR beta chain emerged from a study of early T cells in non-severe SARS-CoV-2 infection. The overall study: Sequenced bulk RNA came from whole blood that was unsorted, and chains were unpaired.

The germline V gene encodes CDR1 SGHDT and CDR2 YYEEEE. The V end lost 4 bases, the J end lost 5 bases, and 19 bases lay between the germline ends. This CDR3 spans 15 amino acids. Each CDR3 protein is one row after TCRdb ran MiXCR on the 5' RACE reads. The sample has tens of thousands of distinct CDR3 sequences; around 12% are singletons. Sequencing was carried out using whole blood. This sequence joins TRBV5-6 and TRBJ2-7, with D tentatively TRBD2 (6 bases). This TCR was sampled from an adult who was a healthcare worker with PCR-confirmed SARS-CoV-2 infection or an uninfected control (not recorded which). CDR3 in DNA: TGTGCCAGCAGCGGGGGGACGGGCCTGGTTGACGAGCAGTACTTC. Translating it yields CASSGGTGLVDEQYF.